The 17 T cell receptor beta chains below all came from one sample that was sequenced in a study of cytomegalovirus exposure and HLA in healthy donors. Researchers ran the PCR with 60 Vbeta and 13 Jbeta primers. Assay: immunoSEQ multiplex PCR; the TCRdb copy retains only in-frame clones and omits some. The sample includes about 190,000 clones, roughly four fifths of them seen just once. Sequenced: PBMCs. Every receptor here comes from a woman aged 18-29 years in good health and CMV-seronegative.

The chain employs TRBV12-2 and TRBJ2-5; TRBD2 reflects the table's D call only, with no check against the DNA. TRBV12-2 is deemed a pseudogene. There are 17 residues in the CDR3. The CDR3 here is CASRLAGELRGRETQYF. The DNA of the CDR3 is TGTGCAAGTCGCTTAGCCGGAGAGTTGCGGGGAAGAGAGACCCAGTACTTC.

This clone was counted a few times. This chain uses TRBV2 with TRBJ1-5; D might be TRBD1 (5 bases). CDR1 is SNHLY and CDR2 is FYNNEI in the germline V gene. V was trimmed by 3 bases and J by 8 bases, leaving 20 bases between them. This CDR3 contains 16 residues. The CDR3 reads CASSEWGGISPEPQHF. Written as DNA, the CDR3 is TGTGCCAGCAGTGAGTGGGGGGGGATTTCCCCAGAGCCCCAGCATTTT.

This chain links TRBV28 with TRBJ2-1, with 9 bases fitting TRBD2. From germline, CDR1 is MDHEN and CDR2 SYDVKM. The V gene end was trimmed by 5 bases and the J gene end by 5 bases; junction bases not matched to a gene: 16. The CDR3 totals 18 residues. The chain's CDR3 is CASSPPPWREGRNNEQFF. In DNA, the CDR3 is TGTGCCAGCAGTCCACCCCCCTGGCGGGAGGGGCGCAACAATGAGCAGTTCTTC. The full variable domain, its missing parts supplied by reference TRBV28 and TRBJ2-1, is DVKVTQSSRYLVKRTGEKVFLECVQDMDHENMFWYRQDPGLGLRLIYFSYDVKMKEKGDIPEGYSVSREKKERFSLILESASTNQTSMYLCASSPPPWREGRNNEQFFGPGTRLTVL.

The rearrangement links TRBV6-1 to TRBJ2-2, with D perhaps matching TRBD1 (6 bases). The length of the CDR3 is 16 residues. Germline-derived CDR1 and CDR2 are MNHNS and SASEGT. V dropped 2 bases and J dropped 6 bases, with 16 bases sitting between them. The DNA for the CDR3 is TGTGCCAGCAGTGAACAGGGGACCCAAGGGGCCGGGGAGCTGTTTTTT. This translates into CASSEQGTQGAGELFF.

V is TRBV6-5 and J is TRBJ2-1, with 7 bases identical to TRBD1. The CDR3 runs to 13 residues. Germline V gives CDR1 MNHEY, CDR2 SVGAGI. V lost 4 bases to trimming and J lost 5 bases; unmatched junction nucleotides: 2. CDR3 sequence: CASSWDRNNEQFF. The CDR3 bases are TGTGCCAGCAGTTGGGACAGAAACAATGAGCAGTTCTTC.

This rearrangement joins TRBV7-9 to TRBJ2-1; 8 nucleotides line up with TRBD2. J lost 3 bases, V lost 2 bases, and 3 bases had no gene match. Germline assignment: CDR1 SEHNR and CDR2 FQNEAQ (reference sequence). The CDR3 totals 15 residues. The CDR3 here is CASSLRSGSYNEQFF. The DNA of the CDR3 is TGTGCCAGCAGCTTAAGGAGCGGGAGCTACAATGAGCAGTTCTTC.

This clone was detected a few times. V usage is TRBV30 and J usage is TRBJ1-1; D call uncertain. V dropped 2 bases and J dropped 5 bases, with 12 bases sitting between them. CDR3 size: 13 residues. Germline V gives CDR1 GTSNPN, CDR2 SVGIG (reference sequence). The CDR3 sequence: CAWSPGWRTEAFF. CDR3 in DNA: TGTGCCTGGAGTCCTGGATGGAGGACTGAAGCTTTCTTT.

The chain couples TRBV6-6 to TRBJ2-7; possibly TRBD2 for D (5 bases). The CDR3 runs 14 residues. Deletions cut 7 bases from V and 6 bases from J, with 19 bases between. Germline loops: CDR1 MNHNY, CDR2 SVGAGI (reference sequence). This chain's CDR3 is CASTSPGLASEQYF. The DNA for the CDR3 is TGTGCCAGCACCTCTCCGGGCCTAGCATCCGAGCAGTACTTC.

V and J are TRBV11-2 and TRBJ2-1; 8 positions match TRBD1. The CDR3 totals 15 residues. J lost 5 bases, V lost 5 bases, and 8 bases had no gene match. Germline V gene data show CDR1 as SGHAT and CDR2 as FQNNGV. DNA for the CDR3: TGTGCCAGCAGCAGACGGACAGGGTGGAACAATGAGCAGTTCTTC. This encodes CASSRRTGWNNEQFF.

This clone was seen a few times. The chain joins TRBV19 to TRBJ2-3; no firm D call. CDR3 length equals 13 residues. Germline CDR1 is LNHDA and CDR2 is SQIVND (reference sequence). V was cut by 3 bases and J by 4 bases, with 8 bases left in between. CDR3 residues: CASSIIASDTQYF. The CDR3 DNA follows: TGTGCCAGTAGTATTATAGCCTCAGATACGCAGTATTTT.

The CDR3, as DNA: TGTGCCAGCAGTACCGTCGGACAGGAAGCTTTCTTT. Amino acids: CASSTVGQEAFF. This chain links TRBV4-2 with TRBJ1-1, with D possibly being TRBD1 (6 bases). Germline V gene sequence: CDR1 LGHNA, CDR2 YNFKEQ. The CDR3 is made up of 12 amino acids. Trimming pared 6 bases from V and 8 bases from J, leaving 13 bases between.

This clone was recorded once. J is TRBJ1-1 and V is TRBV11-2; D is unclear. V lost 0 bases, J lost 1 base, and 3 bases lay in between. Germline assignment: CDR1 SGHAT and CDR2 FQNNGV. CDR3 length: 13 amino acids. The CDR3: CASSLERNTEAFF. CDR3 nucleotides: TGTGCCAGCAGCTTAGAGAGGAACACTGAAGCTTTCTTT.

This clone was detected only once. The rearrangement uses TRBV27 and TRBJ2-1; no definite D call. Germline-derived CDR1 and CDR2 are MNHEY and SMNVEV (reference sequence). The V end was cut by 3 bases, the J end by 0 bases, with 9 bases between. This CDR3 has 15 residues. The CDR3 region has the DNA TGTGCCAGCAGTTTCGTGAGGAGCTCCTACAATGAGCAGTTCTTC. This codes for CASSFVRSSYNEQFF.

The chain couples TRBV29-1 to TRBJ1-4, with D possibly being TRBD1 (6 bases). There are 13 residues in the CDR3. Germline CDR1 and CDR2: SQVTM and ANQGSEA. V dropped 6 bases and J dropped 8 bases, with 16 bases sitting between them. The CDR3 loop reads CSVGGAPGEKLFF. CDR3 nucleotide sequence: TGCAGCGTCGGGGGGGCCCCGGGGGAAAAACTGTTTTTT.

V and J are TRBV18 and TRBJ2-7, with 8 nucleotides matching TRBD1. The V segment lost 6 bases and the J segment 5 bases; nucleotides outside the gene matches: 3. CDR3 length equals 12 residues. CDR1 is KGHSH and CDR2 is LQKENI in the germline V gene. CDR3 sequence: CASSGQGNEQYF. The CDR3 DNA reads TGTGCCAGCTCCGGACAGGGCAACGAGCAGTACTTC.

The chain is built from TRBV9 and TRBJ2-1, with TRBD1 as a possible D gene (6 bases). Germline assignment: CDR1 SGDLS and CDR2 YYNGEE. The CDR3 runs to 16 residues. V gave up 3 bases and J gave up 4 bases, with 17 bases separating them. The CDR3 coding sequence is TGTGCCAGCAGCGAGGGTAGACAGGAACAGTACAATGAGCAGTTCTTC. This sequence encodes CASSEGRQEQYNEQFF. The variable domain in full, completed from reference TRBV9 and TRBJ2-1, reads DSGVTQTPKHLITATGQRVTLRCSPRSGDLSVYWYQQSLDQGLQFLIQYYNGEERAKGNILERFSAQQFPDLHSELNLSSLELGDSALYFCASSEGRQEQYNEQFFGPGTRLTVL.

The chain links TRBV9 to TRBJ2-1, with 10 nucleotides matching TRBD2. The CDR3 has 15 residues. Germline CDR1 is SGDLS and CDR2 is YYNGEE. Trimming cost V 3 bases and J 10 bases; bases outside gene matches: 10. CDR3 protein: CASSAKAGGLLEQFF. DNA for the CDR3: TGTGCCAGCAGCGCAAAAGCGGGGGGGCTTCTAGAGCAGTTCTTC. The full variable domain, rest sourced from reference TRBV9 and TRBJ2-1, is DSGVTQTPKHLITATGQRVTLRCSPRSGDLSVYWYQQSLDQGLQFLIQYYNGEERAKGNILERFSAQQFPDLHSELNLSSLELGDSALYFCASSAKAGGLLEQFFGPGTRLTVL.